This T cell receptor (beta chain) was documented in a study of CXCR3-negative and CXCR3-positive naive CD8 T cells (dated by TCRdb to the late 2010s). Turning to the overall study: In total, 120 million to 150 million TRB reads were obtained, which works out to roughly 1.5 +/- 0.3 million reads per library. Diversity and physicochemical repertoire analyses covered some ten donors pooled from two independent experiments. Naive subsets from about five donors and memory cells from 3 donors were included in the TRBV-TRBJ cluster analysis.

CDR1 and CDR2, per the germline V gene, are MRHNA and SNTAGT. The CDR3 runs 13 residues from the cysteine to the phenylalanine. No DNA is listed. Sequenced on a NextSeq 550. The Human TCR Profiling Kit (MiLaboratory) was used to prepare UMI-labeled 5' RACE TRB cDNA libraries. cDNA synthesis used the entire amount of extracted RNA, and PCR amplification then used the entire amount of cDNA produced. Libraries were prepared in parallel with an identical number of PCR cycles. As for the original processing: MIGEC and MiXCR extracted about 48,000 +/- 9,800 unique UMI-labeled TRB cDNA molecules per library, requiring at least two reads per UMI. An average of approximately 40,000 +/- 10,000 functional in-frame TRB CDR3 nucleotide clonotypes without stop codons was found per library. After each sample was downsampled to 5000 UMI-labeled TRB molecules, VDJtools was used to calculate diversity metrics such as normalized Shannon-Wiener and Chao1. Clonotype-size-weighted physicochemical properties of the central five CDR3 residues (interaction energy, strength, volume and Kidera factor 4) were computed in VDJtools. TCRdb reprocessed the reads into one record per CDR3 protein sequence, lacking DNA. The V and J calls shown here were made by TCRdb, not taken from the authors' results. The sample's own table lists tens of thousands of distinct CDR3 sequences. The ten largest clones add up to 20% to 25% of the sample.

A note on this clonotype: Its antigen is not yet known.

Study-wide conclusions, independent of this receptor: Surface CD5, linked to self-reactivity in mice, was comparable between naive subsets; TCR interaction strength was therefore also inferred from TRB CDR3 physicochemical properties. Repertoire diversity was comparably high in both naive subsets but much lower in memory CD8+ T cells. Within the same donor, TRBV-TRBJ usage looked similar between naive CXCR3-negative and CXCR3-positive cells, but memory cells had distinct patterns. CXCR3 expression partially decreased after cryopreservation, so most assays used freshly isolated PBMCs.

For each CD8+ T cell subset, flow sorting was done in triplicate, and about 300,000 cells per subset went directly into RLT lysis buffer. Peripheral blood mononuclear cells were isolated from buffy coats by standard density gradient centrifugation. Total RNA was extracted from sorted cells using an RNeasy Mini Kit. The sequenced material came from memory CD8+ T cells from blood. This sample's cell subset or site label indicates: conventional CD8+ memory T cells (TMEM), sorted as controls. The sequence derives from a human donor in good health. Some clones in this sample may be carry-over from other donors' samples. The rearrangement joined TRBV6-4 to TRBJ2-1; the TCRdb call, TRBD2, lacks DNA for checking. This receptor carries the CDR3 CASSVRLEGEQFF.